The 14 T cell receptor beta chains presented below share a single source sample, sequenced in a study of shared clonotypes between healthy human individuals. CD45RO negativity and positive selection for CCR7 defined naive CD8 cells, a population that excluded terminally differentiated effector memory CD45RA+ cells. Data came from immunoSEQ multiplex PCR; TCRdb stores just in-frame clones and leaves some out. The sample consists of millions of clones, about 93% of them appearing once. Sequencing was carried out using naive CD8+ T cells from PBMCs. The receptors come from a man aged 18 to 29 in good health. Some clones in this sample may be carry-over from other donors' samples.

The V call is TRBV28, the J call TRBJ2-5; the D is unclear. Trimming stripped 3 bases from V and 2 bases from J, with 7 bases between. The CDR3 length is 13 residues. CDR1 is MDHEN, CDR2 SYDVKM, per germline. The CDR3 sequence: CASSFPLQETQYF. For the CDR3, the DNA is TGTGCCAGCAGTTTTCCCCTACAAGAGACCCAGTACTTC.

The chain employs TRBV27 and TRBJ1-4, with 8 positions matching TRBD1. Germline lookup yields CDR1 MNHEY and CDR2 SMNVEV (reference sequence). The CDR3 runs to 15 residues. J gave up 6 bases and V 5 bases, and 8 bases lay outside the gene matches. The CDR3 protein is CASSPYRGAYEKLFF. CDR3 sequence (DNA): TGTGCCAGCAGTCCCTACAGGGGGGCTTATGAAAAACTGTTTTTT.

The CDR3 nucleotides are TGCGCCAGCAGATTGGGACTAGCGGGAAATGAGCAGTTCTTC. This codes for CASRLGLAGNEQFF. V and J are TRBV10-2 and TRBJ2-1, with TRBD2 matching over 13 bases. J was trimmed by 7 bases and V by 6 bases; bases with no gene match: 3. This CDR3 is 14 amino acids long. CDR1 and CDR2 from the germline V gene are WSHSY and SAAADI.

The chain is built from TRBV27 and TRBJ2-7, with 11 positions matching TRBD2. The V gene's germline CDR1 is MNHEY and CDR2 SMNVEV (reference sequence). CDR3 length: 13 residues. V shed 3 bases and J 6 bases; nucleotides not matched to a gene: 1. CDR3 in DNA: TGTGCCAGCAGTTTTAGCGGGAGGGCCGAGCAGTACTTC. Protein product: CASSFSGRAEQYF.

The V and J genes are TRBV19 and TRBJ1-5, with D unclear. V was shortened by 6 bases and J by 0 bases, with 12 bases between the two germline ends. The CDR3 extends over 15 amino acids. Germline assignment: CDR1 LNHDA and CDR2 SQIVND (reference sequence). The CDR3 sequence: CASRTDGDSNQPQHF. DNA for the CDR3: TGTGCCAGTAGGACGGACGGCGATAGCAATCAGCCCCAGCATTTT.

The gene calls are TRBV5-5 and TRBJ2-1, with D maybe TRBD2 (6 bases). The CDR3 has 13 amino acids. V lost 4 bases, J lost 8 bases, and 13 bases lay in between. Germline V gene sequence: CDR1 SGHKS, CDR2 YYEKEE (reference sequence). CDR3 nucleotides: TGTGCCAGCAGCGGGGGACTTTGGGATGAGCAGTTCTTC. This sequence encodes CASSGGLWDEQFF.

The chain has TRBV19 and TRBJ2-1, with 8 nucleotides matching TRBD2. Unmatched junction bases numbered 13, after V lost 9 bases and J lost 0 bases. Looked up from germline, CDR1 is LNHDA and CDR2 is SQIVND (reference sequence). The CDR3 is 17 amino acids. This chain's CDR3 is CASTGRTSRSSYNEQFF. The DNA of the CDR3 is TGTGCCAGCACCGGCAGGACTAGCCGAAGCTCCTACAATGAGCAGTTCTTC.

The genes are TRBV2 and TRBJ2-5; the D gene is possibly TRBD1 (6 bases). The V end was cut by 9 bases, the J end by 2 bases, with 13 bases between. This CDR3 is built from 13 residues. Per the germline V gene, CDR1 is SNHLY and CDR2 is FYNNEI. The CDR3 loop reads CASTGLPQETQYF. Here the CDR3 DNA reads TGTGCCAGTACAGGGTTACCTCAAGAGACCCAGTACTTC. Full variable domain (outside the CDR3, taken from reference TRBV2 and TRBJ2-5): EPEVTQTPSHQVTQMGQEVILRCVPISNHLYFYWYRQILGQKVEFLVSFYNNEISEKSEIFDDQFSVERPDGSNFTLKIRSTKLEDSAMYFCASTGLPQETQYFGPGTRLLVL.

The rearrangement joins TRBV29-1 to TRBJ1-2; no clear D gene. The CDR3 spans 12 residues. Per the germline V gene, CDR1 is SQVTM and CDR2 is ANQGSEA. Trimming stripped 5 bases from V and 4 bases from J, with 11 bases between. The CDR3 spells CSVSGPVYGYTF. In DNA form, the CDR3 reads TGCAGCGTTTCCGGACCGGTCTATGGCTACACCTTC.

The chain combines TRBV9 with TRBJ2-3, with 10 bases lining up with TRBD2. In germline, CDR1 is SGDLS, CDR2 YYNGEE. V shed 3 bases, J shed 4 bases, and the junction held 8 bases outside the gene matches. The CDR3 runs 16 residues. CDR3 nucleotide sequence: TGTGCCAGCAGCGAGGGGCTAGCGGGAGTCGCAGATACGCAGTATTTT. Encoded protein: CASSEGLAGVADTQYF.

V gene TRBV5-1 combines with J gene TRBJ2-2, with D perhaps TRBD1 or TRBD2 (5 bases each). V was trimmed by 5 bases and J by 6 bases, leaving 14 bases between them. Germline V CDR1 and CDR2: SGHRS, YFSETQ. The length of the CDR3 is 14 residues. CDR3 in DNA: TGCGCCAGCAGTCTTTACCGGGACGCCGGGGAGCTGTTTTTT. Residues: CASSLYRDAGELFF.

Concerning this clone: The same CDR3 is also encoded by other DNA sequences in this sample. The rearrangement uses TRBV28 and TRBJ1-5; 7 nucleotides agree with TRBD1. Germline V gene data show CDR1 as MDHEN and CDR2 as SYDVKM. The CDR3 consists of 15 residues. V was clipped by 6 bases and J by 0 bases; unmatched bases: 5. This CDR3 reads CASRLQGYSNQPQHF. In DNA form, the CDR3 reads TGTGCCAGCAGGCTACAGGGGTATAGCAATCAGCCCCAGCATTTT. Full variable domain (outside the CDR3, taken from reference TRBV28 and TRBJ1-5): DVKVTQSSRYLVKRTGEKVFLECVQDMDHENMFWYRQDPGLGLRLIYFSYDVKMKEKGDIPEGYSVSREKKERFSLILESASTNQTSMYLCASRLQGYSNQPQHFGDGTRLSIL.

A word on this clone: This specimen includes other DNA sequences encoding the same CDR3. J is TRBJ2-7 and V is TRBV7-9, with unresolved D. The length of the CDR3 is 11 residues. The V end was cut by 3 bases, the J end by 6 bases, with 6 bases between. Germline lookup yields CDR1 SEHNR and CDR2 FQNEAQ (reference sequence). DNA of the CDR3: TGTGCCAGCAGCTTGGGCGCCGAGCAGTACTTC. Its translation is CASSLGAEQYF.

The rearrangement links TRBV6-6 to TRBJ2-1, with a possible D match to TRBD1 (5 bases). The CDR3 consists of 10 residues. Trimming stripped 8 bases from V and 6 bases from J, with 5 bases between. In germline, CDR1 is MNHNY, CDR2 SVGAGI (reference sequence). DNA of the CDR3: TGTGCCAGCCAGGGCAATGAGCAGTTCTTC. It is translated as CASQGNEQFF.